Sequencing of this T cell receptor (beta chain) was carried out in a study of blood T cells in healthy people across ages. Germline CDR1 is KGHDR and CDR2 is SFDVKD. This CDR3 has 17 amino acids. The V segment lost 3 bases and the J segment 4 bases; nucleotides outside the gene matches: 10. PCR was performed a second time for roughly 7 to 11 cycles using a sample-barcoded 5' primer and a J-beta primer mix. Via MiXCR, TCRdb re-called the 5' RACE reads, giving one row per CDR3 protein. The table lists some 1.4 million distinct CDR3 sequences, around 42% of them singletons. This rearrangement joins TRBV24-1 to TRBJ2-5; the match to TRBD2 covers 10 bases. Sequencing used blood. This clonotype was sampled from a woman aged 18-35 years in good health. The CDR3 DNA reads TGTGCCACCAGTGATCCTAGCGGGGGACTGCGCGGAGAGACCCAGTACTTC. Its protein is CATSDPSGGLRGETQYF.